These T cell receptor beta chains were read from a single sample in a study of cytomegalovirus exposure and HLA in healthy donors. The protocol was immunoSEQ multiplex PCR, while the TCRdb copy is restricted to in-frame clones and leaves out a portion. The sample yields about 93,000 clones, about four fifths seen once. Sequencing was done on a sample of PBMCs. The receptors were sampled from a man aged 50-59 years in good health and CMV-seronegative. The conserved cysteine and the conserved F or W are not part of the CDR3 here.

v_gene: TRBV5-1; j_gene: TRBJ1-5; CDR3aa: ASSLGGTGGQPQH
v_gene: TRBV5-6; j_gene: TRBJ1-5; CDR3aa: ASSLEGGSQPQH
v_gene: TRBV4-3; j_gene: TRBJ2-2; CDR3aa: ASSQDLGSSGNTGELF
v_gene: TRBV5-1; j_gene: TRBJ1-3; CDR3aa: ASSLEQLSGNTIY
v_gene: TRBV6-6; j_gene: TRBJ2-7; CDR3aa: ASSIRTGEEAQY
v_gene: TRBV5-5; j_gene: TRBJ2-7; CDR3aa: ASSLDLAGGGYEQY
v_gene: TRBV5-4; j_gene: TRBJ2-1; CDR3aa: ASSSGTSSYNEQF
v_gene: TRBV9; j_gene: TRBJ2-5; CDR3aa: ASSVAANREETQY
v_gene: TRBV6-5; j_gene: TRBJ1-1; CDR3aa: ASSYREVGTEAF
v_gene: TRBV2; j_gene: TRBJ2-5; CDR3aa: ASETSGETQY
v_gene: TRBV28; j_gene: TRBJ2-1; CDR3aa: ASSYRGGSYNEQF
v_gene: TRBV7-6; j_gene: TRBJ1-1; CDR3aa: ASSPLGNTEAF
v_gene: TRBV9; j_gene: TRBJ2-7; CDR3aa: ASSGSGSGSDEQY
v_gene: TRBV29-1; j_gene: TRBJ1-1; CDR3aa: SVGMSSLDSGKAF
v_gene: TRBV10-3; j_gene: TRBJ2-2; CDR3aa: AISEDGISGELF
v_gene: TRBV27; j_gene: TRBJ1-2; CDR3aa: ASSLRGRYGYT
v_gene: TRBV5-1; j_gene: .; CDR3aa: ASSLVKSSYEQY
v_gene: TRBV6-1; j_gene: TRBJ2-1; CDR3aa: ASSEVYDVREVYNEQF
v_gene: TRBV2; j_gene: TRBJ2-3; CDR3aa: ASKKAEPTSTDTQY
v_gene: TRBV6-5; j_gene: TRBJ2-1; CDR3aa: ASKLLRDRNNEQF
v_gene: TRBV30; j_gene: TRBJ2-3; CDR3aa: AWSVLAALDTQY
v_gene: TRBV28; j_gene: TRBJ1-4; CDR3aa: ASSPGDRRNEKLF
v_gene: TRBV5-5; j_gene: TRBJ2-7; CDR3aa: ASSPTGQDQY
v_gene: TRBV9; j_gene: TRBJ2-3; CDR3aa: ASRETSTDTQY
v_gene: TRBV5-4; j_gene: TRBJ1-2; CDR3aa: ASSQGQGALGYT
v_gene: TRBV4-3; j_gene: TRBJ2-1; CDR3aa: ASSQEVPYSDSSYNEQF
v_gene: TRBV7-9; j_gene: TRBJ2-2; CDR3aa: ASSLGQGGTGELF
v_gene: TRBV4-2; j_gene: TRBJ2-1; CDR3aa: ASSQAGGNEQF
v_gene: TRBV5-1; j_gene: TRBJ2-3; CDR3aa: ASSPVPGQGGTDTQY
v_gene: TRBV6-1; j_gene: TRBJ1-5; CDR3aa: ASSELRQTSNQPQH
v_gene: TRBV5-4; j_gene: TRBJ2-7; CDR3aa: ASSSDRGDYEQY
v_gene: TRBV6-5; j_gene: TRBJ2-7; CDR3aa: VSHRGLGYEQY
v_gene: TRBV5-8; j_gene: TRBJ1-6; CDR3aa: ASSPTTGGNSPLH
v_gene: TRBV11-2; j_gene: TRBJ1-2; CDR3aa: ASSARGTGYGYT
v_gene: TRBV9; j_gene: TRBJ2-7; CDR3aa: ASSVGESNSYEQY
v_gene: TRBV2; j_gene: TRBJ2-7; CDR3aa: ASSEGGYSYEQY
v_gene: TRBV6-5; j_gene: TRBJ2-7; CDR3aa: ASSYSTGTGRDEQY
v_gene: TRBV5-4; j_gene: TRBJ2-1; CDR3aa: ASSPPGQGNNEQF
v_gene: TRBV29-1; j_gene: TRBJ2-7; CDR3aa: SVTRGSYEQY
v_gene: TRBV9; j_gene: TRBJ2-7; CDR3aa: ASSVEAGAAYEQY
v_gene: TRBV7-6; j_gene: TRBJ2-3; CDR3aa: ASSSQGRGTQY
v_gene: TRBV9; j_gene: TRBJ1-2; CDR3aa: ASSVEGEAYGYT
v_gene: TRBV2; j_gene: TRBJ1-4; CDR3aa: ASSGRGNEKLF
v_gene: TRBV2; j_gene: TRBJ2-6; CDR3aa: ASRINRVGANVLT
v_gene: TRBV5-6; j_gene: TRBJ2-1; CDR3aa: ASSLGGGSYNEQF
v_gene: TRBV10-3; j_gene: TRBJ2-1; CDR3aa: AISVLAGANNEQF
v_gene: TRBV28; j_gene: TRBJ2-2; CDR3aa: ASSLNTGELF
v_gene: TRBV28; j_gene: TRBJ2-1; CDR3aa: ASRTSSGRAPLYNEQF
v_gene: TRBV10-3; j_gene: TRBJ2-3; CDR3aa: AIRTSGSDTDTQY
v_gene: TRBV5-1; j_gene: TRBJ2-7; CDR3aa: ASSSYGTGNAYEQY
v_gene: TRBV30; j_gene: TRBJ2-5; CDR3aa: AWSEGQGPRETQY
v_gene: TRBV27; j_gene: TRBJ1-2; CDR3aa: ASSMDFNYGYT
v_gene: TRBV28; j_gene: TRBJ2-7; CDR3aa: ASSFTSYEQY
v_gene: TRBV28; j_gene: .; CDR3aa: ASSPGTLGAGYEQY